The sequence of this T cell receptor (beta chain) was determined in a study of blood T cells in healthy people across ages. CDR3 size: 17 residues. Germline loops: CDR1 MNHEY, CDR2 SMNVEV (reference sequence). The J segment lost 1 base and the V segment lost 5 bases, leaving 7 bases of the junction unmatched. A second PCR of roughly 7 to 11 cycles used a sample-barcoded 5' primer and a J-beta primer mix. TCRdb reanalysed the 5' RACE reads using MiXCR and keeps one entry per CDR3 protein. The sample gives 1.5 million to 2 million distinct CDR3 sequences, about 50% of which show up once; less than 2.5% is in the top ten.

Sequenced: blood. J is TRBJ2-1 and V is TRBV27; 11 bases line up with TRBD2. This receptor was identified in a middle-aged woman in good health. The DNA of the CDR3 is TGTGCCAGCAGTCCAACCCTAGCGGGGGGTTCCTACAATGAGCAGTTCTTC. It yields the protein CASSPTLAGGSYNEQFF.